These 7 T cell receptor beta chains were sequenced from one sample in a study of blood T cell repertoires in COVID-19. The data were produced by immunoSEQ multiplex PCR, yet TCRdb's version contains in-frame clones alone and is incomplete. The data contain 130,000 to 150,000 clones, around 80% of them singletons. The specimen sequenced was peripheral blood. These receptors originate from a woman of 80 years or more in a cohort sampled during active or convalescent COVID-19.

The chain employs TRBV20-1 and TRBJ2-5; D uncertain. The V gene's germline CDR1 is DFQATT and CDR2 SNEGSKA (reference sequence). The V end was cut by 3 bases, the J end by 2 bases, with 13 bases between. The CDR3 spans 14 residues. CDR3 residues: CSASPSGLQETQYF. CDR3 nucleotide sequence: TGCAGTGCTAGTCCTTCAGGCCTTCAAGAGACCCAGTACTTC.

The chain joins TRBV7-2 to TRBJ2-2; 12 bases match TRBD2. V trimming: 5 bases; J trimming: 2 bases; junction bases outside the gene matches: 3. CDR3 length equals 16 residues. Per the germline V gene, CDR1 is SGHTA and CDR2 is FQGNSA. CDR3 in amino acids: CASSILAGGNTGELFF. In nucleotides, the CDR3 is TGTGCCAGCAGCATACTAGCGGGGGGCAACACCGGGGAGCTGTTTTTT.

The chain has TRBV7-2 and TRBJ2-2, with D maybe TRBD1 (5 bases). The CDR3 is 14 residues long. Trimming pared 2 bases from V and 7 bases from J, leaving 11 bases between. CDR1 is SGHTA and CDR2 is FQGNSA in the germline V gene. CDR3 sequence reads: CASSLRQGIGELFF. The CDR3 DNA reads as TGTGCCAGCAGCTTAAGGCAGGGAATCGGGGAGCTGTTTTTT.

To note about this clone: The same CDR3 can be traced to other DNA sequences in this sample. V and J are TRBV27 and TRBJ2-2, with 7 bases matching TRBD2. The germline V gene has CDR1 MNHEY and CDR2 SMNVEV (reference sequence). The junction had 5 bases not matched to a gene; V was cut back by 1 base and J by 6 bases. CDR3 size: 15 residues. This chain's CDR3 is CASSLFGGGPGELFF. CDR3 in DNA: TGTGCCAGCAGTTTATTTGGGGGGGGTCCCGGGGAGCTGTTTTTT.

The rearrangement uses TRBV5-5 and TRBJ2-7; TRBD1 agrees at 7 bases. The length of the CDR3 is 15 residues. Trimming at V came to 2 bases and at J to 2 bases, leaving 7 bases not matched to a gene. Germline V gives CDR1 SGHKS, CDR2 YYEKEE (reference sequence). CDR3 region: CASSFGATGPYEQYV. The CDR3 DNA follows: TGTGCCAGCAGCTTTGGTGCGACAGGGCCCTACGAGCAGTACGTC.

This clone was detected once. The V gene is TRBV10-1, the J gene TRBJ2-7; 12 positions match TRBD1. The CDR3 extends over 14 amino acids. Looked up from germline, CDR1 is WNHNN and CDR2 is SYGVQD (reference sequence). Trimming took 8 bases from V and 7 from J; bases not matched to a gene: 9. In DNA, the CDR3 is TGCGCCAGCGAAAGGGGACAGGGGGCTACGGAGCAGTACGTC. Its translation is CASERGQGATEQYV.

The CDR3 region has the DNA TGTGCCAGCAGTTTGGACAGGGGATATGGCTACACCTTC. It translates to CASSLDRGYGYTF. The chain employs TRBV28 and TRBJ1-2, with TRBD1 matching over 9 bases. This CDR3 comprises 13 residues. The V gene's germline CDR1 is MDHEN and CDR2 SYDVKM. After removal of 3 bases from V and 5 bases from J, the junction contained 1 base not matched to a gene.